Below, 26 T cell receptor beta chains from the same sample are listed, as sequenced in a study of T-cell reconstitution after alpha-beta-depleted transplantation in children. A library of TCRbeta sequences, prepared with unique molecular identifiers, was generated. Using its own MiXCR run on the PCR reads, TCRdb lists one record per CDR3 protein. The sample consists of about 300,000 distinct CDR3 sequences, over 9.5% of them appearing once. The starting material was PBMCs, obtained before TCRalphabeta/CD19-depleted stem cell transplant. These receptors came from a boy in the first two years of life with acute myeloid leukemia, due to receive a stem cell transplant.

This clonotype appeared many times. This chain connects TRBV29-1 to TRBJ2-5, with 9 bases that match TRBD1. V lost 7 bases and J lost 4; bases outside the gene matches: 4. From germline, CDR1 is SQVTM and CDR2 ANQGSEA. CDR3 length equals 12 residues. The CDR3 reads CSAGQGLETQYF. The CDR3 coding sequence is TGCAGCGCGGGACAGGGTTTAGAGACCCAGTACTTC.

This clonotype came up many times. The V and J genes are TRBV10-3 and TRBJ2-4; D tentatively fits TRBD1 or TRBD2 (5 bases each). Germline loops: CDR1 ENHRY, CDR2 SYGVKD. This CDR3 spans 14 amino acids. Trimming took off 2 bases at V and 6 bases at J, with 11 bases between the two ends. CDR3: CAISEPDGTNIQYF. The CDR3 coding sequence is TGTGCCATCAGTGAGCCCGACGGGACAAACATTCAGTACTTC.

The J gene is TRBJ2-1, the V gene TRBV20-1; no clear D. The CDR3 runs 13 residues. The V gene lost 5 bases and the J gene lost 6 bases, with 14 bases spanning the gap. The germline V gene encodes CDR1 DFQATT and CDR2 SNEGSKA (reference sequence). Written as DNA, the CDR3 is TGCAGTGCTCAAGTGTCCGTAATCAATGAGCAGTTCTTC. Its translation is CSAQVSVINEQFF.

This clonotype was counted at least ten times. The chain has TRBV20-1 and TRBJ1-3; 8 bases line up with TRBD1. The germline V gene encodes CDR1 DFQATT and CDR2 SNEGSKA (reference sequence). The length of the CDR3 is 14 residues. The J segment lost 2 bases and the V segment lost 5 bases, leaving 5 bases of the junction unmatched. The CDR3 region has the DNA TGCAGTGCTGGACCGGGACAGGCTGGAAACACCATATATTTT. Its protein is CSAGPGQAGNTIYF.

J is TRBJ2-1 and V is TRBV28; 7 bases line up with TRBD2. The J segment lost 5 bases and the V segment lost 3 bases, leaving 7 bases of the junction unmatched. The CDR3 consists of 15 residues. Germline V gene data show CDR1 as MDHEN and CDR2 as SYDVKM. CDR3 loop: CASSFGSSGHNEQFF. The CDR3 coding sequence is TGTGCCAGCAGTTTTGGTTCTAGCGGACACAATGAGCAGTTCTTC.

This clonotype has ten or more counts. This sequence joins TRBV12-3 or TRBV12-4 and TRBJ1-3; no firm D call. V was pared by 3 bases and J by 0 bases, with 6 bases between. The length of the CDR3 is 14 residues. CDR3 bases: TGTGCCAGCAGTTTGAATCTCTCTGGAAACACCATATATTTT. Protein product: CASSLNLSGNTIYF.

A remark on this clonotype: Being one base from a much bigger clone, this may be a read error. Here the CDR3 reads CASCPRTSGRSTDTQYF. The CDR3 bases are TGTGCCAGCTGTCCCCGGACTAGCGGGAGGAGCACAGATACGCAGTATTTT. This sequence joins TRBV12-3 or TRBV12-4 and TRBJ2-3, with 14 bases fitting TRBD2. With V trimmed by 8 bases and J by 0 bases, 7 bases remained unmatched. CDR3 length equals 17 residues.

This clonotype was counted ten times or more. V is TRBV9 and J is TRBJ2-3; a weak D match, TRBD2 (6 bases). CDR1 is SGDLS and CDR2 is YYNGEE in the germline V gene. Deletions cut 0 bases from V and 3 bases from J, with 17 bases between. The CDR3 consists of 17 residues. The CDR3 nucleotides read TGTGCCAGCAGCGTAGTTCCAGCGGGTGGGAGTACAGATACGCAGTATTTT. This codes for CASSVVPAGGSTDTQYF.

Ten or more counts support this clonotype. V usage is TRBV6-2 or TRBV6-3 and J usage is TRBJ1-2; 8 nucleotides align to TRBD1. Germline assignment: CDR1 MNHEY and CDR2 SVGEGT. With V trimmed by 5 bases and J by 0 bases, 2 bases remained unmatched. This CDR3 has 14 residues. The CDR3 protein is CASSRDRTNYGYTF. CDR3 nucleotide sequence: TGTGCCAGCAGTCGGGACAGGACTAACTATGGCTACACCTTC.

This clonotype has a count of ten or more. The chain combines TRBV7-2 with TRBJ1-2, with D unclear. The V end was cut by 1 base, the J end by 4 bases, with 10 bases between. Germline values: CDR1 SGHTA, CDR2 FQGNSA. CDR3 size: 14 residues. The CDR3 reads CASSLVKAVYGYTF. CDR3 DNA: TGTGCCAGCAGCTTAGTAAAGGCAGTCTATGGCTACACCTTC.

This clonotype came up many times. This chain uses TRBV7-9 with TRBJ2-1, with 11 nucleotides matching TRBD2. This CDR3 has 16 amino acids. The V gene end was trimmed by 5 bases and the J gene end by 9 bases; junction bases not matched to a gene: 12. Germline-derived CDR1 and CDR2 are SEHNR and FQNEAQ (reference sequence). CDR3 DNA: TGTGCCAGCAGCCCCGGCGGTAGCGGGAGGGCCGGTGAGCAGTTCTTC. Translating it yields CASSPGGSGRAGEQFF. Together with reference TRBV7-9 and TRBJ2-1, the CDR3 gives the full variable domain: DTGVSQNPRHKITKRGQNVTFRCDPISEHNRLYWYRQTLGQGPEFLTYFQNEAQLEKSRLLSDRFSAERPKGSFSTLEIQRTEQGDSAMYLCASSPGGSGRAGEQFFGPGTRLTVL.

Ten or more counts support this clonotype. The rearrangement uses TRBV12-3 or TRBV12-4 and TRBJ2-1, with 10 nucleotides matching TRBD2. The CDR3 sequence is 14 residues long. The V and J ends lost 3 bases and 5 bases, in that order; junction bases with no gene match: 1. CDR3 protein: CASSFGTSDNEQFF. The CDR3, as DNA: TGTGCCAGCAGTTTCGGGACTAGCGACAATGAGCAGTTCTTC.

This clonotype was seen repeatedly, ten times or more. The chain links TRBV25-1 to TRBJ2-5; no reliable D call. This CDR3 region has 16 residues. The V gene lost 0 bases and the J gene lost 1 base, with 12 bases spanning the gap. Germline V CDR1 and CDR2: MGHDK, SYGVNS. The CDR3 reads CASSEYFLGIQETQYF. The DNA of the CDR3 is TGTGCCAGCAGTGAATATTTTCTAGGAATCCAAGAGACCCAGTACTTC.

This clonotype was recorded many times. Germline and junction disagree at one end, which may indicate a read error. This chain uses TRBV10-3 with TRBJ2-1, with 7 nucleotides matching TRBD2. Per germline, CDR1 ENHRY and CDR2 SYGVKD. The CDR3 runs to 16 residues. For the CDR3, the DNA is TGTGCCATCAGTGAGCCCGCTAGCGGAGGCGGGAATGAGCATTTCTTC. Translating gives CAISEPASGGGNEHFF.

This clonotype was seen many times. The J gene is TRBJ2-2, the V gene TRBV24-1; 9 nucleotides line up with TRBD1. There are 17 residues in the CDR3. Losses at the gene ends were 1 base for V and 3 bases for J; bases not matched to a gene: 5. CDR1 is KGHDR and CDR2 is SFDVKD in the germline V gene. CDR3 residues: CATSDLRQGGDTGELFF. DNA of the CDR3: TGTGCCACCAGTGATTTAAGACAGGGGGGCGACACCGGGGAGCTGTTTTTT.

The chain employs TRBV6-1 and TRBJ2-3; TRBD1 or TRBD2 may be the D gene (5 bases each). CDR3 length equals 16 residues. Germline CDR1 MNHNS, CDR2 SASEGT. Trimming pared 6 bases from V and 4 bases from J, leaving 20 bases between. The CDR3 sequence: CASSQIGAAWPDTQYF. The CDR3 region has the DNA TGTGCCAGCAGCCAAATCGGGGCTGCGTGGCCAGATACGCAGTATTTT.

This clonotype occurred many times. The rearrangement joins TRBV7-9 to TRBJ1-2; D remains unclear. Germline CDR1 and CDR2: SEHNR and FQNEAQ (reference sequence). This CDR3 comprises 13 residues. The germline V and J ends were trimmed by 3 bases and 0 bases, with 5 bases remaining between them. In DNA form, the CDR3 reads TGTGCCAGCAGCTTCCGGGCTAACTATGGCTACACCTTC. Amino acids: CASSFRANYGYTF.

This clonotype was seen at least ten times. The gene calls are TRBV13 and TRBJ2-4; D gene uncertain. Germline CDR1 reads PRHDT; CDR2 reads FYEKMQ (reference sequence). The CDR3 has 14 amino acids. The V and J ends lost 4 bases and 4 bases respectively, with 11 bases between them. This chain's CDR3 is CASSSLGRKNIQYF. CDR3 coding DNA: TGTGCCAGCAGCTCCTTGGGTCGAAAAAACATTCAGTACTTC.

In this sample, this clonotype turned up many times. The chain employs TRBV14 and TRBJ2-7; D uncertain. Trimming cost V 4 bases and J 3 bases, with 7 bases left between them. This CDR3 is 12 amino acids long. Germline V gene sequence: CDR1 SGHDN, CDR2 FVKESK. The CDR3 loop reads CASSPTYYEQYF. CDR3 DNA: TGTGCCAGCAGCCCCACCTACTACGAGCAGTACTTC.

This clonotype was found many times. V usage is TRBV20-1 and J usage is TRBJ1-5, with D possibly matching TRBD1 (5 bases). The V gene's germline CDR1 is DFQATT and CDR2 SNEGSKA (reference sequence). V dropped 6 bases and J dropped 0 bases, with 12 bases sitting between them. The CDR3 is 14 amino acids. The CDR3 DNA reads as TGCAGTGCAGGGGAGGGTGCTAGCAATCAGCCCCAGCATTTT. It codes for CSAGEGASNQPQHF.

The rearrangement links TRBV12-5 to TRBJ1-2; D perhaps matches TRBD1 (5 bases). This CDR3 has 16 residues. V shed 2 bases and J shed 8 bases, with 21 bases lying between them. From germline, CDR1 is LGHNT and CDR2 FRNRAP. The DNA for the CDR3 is TGTGCTAGTGGTTTGTTCCCGACCAGGGACGGGTTAGGCTACACCTTC. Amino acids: CASGLFPTRDGLGYTF.

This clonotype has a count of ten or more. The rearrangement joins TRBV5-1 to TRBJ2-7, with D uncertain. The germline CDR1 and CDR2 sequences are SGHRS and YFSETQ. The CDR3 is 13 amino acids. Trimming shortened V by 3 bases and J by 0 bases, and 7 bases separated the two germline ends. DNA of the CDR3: TGCGCCAGCAGCTCTCGGTACTCCTACGAGCAGTACTTC. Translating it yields CASSSRYSYEQYF.

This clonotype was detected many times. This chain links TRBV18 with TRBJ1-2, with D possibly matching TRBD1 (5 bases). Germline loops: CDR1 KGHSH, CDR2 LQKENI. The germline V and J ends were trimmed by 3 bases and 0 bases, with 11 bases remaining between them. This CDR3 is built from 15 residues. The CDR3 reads CASSPRDAANYGYTF. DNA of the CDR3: TGTGCCAGCTCACCCCGGGACGCAGCTAACTATGGCTACACCTTC.

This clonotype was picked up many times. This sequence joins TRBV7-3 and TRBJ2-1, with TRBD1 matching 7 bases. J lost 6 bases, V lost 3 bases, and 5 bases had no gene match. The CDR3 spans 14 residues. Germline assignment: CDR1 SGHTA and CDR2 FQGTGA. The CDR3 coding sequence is TGTGCCAGCAGCTTTGGACAGGTGCGCAATGAGCAGTTCTTC. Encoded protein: CASSFGQVRNEQFF. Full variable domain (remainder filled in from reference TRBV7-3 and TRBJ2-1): GAGVSQTPSNKVTEKGKYVELRCDPISGHTALYWYRQSLGQGPEFLIYFQGTGAADDSGLPNDRFFAVRPEGSVSTLKIQRTERGDSAVYLCASSFGQVRNEQFFGPGTRLTVL.

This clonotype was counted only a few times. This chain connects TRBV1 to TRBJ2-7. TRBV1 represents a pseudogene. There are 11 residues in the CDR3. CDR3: CTSSLSYEQYF. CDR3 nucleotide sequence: TGCACCAGCAGCCTGTCCTACGAGCAGTACTTC.

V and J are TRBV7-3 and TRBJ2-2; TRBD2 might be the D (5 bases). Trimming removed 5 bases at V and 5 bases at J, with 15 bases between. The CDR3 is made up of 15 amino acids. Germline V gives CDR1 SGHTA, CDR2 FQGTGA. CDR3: CASSPGFWTTGELFF. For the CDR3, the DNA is TGTGCCAGCAGCCCCGGGTTTTGGACTACCGGGGAGCTGTTTTTT.